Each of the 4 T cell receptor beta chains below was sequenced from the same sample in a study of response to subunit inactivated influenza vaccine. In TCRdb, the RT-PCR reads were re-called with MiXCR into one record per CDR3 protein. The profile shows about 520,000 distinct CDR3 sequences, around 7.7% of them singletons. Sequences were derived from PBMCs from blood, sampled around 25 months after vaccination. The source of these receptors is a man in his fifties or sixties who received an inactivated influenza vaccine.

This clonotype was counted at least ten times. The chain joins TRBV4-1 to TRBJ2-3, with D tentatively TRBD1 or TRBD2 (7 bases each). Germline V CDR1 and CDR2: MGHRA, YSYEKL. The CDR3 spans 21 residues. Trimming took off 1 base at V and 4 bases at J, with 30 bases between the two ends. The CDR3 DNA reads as TGCGCCAGCAGCCAAGGATCACCCCTCAGGGGGGGGCGCCTCGGAGCAGATACGCAGTATTTT. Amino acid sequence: CASSQGSPLRGGRLGADTQYF.

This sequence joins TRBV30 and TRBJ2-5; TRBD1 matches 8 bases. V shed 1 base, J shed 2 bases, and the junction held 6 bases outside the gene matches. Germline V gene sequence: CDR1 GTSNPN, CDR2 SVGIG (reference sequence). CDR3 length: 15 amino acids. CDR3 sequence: CAWSGGTGAQETQYF. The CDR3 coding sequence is TGTGCCTGGAGTGGGGGGACAGGAGCTCAAGAGACCCAGTACTTC. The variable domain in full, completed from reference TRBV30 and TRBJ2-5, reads SQTIHQWPATLVQPVGSPLSLECTVEGTSNPNLYWYRQAAGRGLQLLFYSVGIGQISSEVPQNLSASRPQDRQFILSSKKLLLSDSGFYLCAWSGGTGAQETQYFGPGTRLLVL.

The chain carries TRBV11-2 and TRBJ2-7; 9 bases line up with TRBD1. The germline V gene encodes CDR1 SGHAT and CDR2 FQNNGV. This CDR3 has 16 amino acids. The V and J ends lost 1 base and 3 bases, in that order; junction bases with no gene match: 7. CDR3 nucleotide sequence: TGTGCCAGCAGCTTAGCCTCCGGGACAGGGTTCTACGAGCAGTACTTC. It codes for CASSLASGTGFYEQYF.

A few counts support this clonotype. The CDR3 is CASSQYGLAGTGELFF. CDR3 nucleotide sequence: TGCGCCAGCAGTCAGTATGGACTAGCGGGTACCGGGGAGCTGTTTTTT. This chain joins TRBV23-1 and TRBJ2-2; the match to TRBD2 covers 11 bases. TRBV23-1 is an ORF, with its function uncertain. This CDR3 is 16 amino acids long. Germline trimming cut 3 bases from V and 5 bases from J; bases unmatched to any gene: 5.